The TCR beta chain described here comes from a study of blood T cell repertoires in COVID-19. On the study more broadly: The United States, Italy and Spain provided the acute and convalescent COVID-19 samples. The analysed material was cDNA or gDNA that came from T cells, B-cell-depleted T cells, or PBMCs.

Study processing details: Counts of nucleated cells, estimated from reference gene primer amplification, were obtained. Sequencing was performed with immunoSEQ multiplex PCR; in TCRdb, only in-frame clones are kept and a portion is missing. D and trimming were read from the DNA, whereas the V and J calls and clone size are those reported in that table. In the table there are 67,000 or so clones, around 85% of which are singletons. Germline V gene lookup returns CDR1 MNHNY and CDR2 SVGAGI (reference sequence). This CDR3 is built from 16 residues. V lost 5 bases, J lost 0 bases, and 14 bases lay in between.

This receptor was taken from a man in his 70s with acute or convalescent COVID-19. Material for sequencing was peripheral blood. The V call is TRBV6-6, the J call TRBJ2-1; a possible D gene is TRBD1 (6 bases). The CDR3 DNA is TGTGCCAGCAGTCCTTCTACAGGGAGCTCCTACAATGAGCAGTTCTTC. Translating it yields CASSPSTGSSYNEQFF.